A selection of T cell receptor beta chains follows, all from one sample in a study of cytomegalovirus exposure and HLA in healthy donors. Profiled with immunoSEQ multiplex PCR; TCRdb holds only in-frame clones, not every one. The profile shows 150,000 or so clones, about 85% of them singletons. Source material: PBMCs. The receptors were sampled from a male donor in good health and CMV-seropositive. The CDR3 runs from the conserved cysteine through the conserved F or W. A D gene is named only where the DNA matches it firmly. Size is stated for part of the rows, as once, few or many counts, or as a class when the clone is expanded.

cdr3_nt cdr3_aa d_call j_call clone_size v_call
TGTTCCAGCAGCACGGACAGGGAGGGCACCGGGGAGCTGTTTTTT CSSSTDREGTGELFF - TRBJ2-2 - TRBV7-9
TGTGCCAGCAGCTACACCAACCTCTCTGGAAACACCATATATTTT CASSYTNLSGNTIYF - TRBJ1-3 once TRBV7-2
TGTGCCACCAGCAGAGATGCGAACACCATATATTTT CATSRDANTIYF - TRBJ1-3 - TRBV15
TGTGCCAGCAGCTCCCGAAGGGGACTGGAGACCCAGTACTTC CASSSRRGLETQYF - TRBJ2-5 - TRBV7-2
TGTGCCAGCCGGACTTTCTACGAGCAGTACTTC CASRTFYEQYF - TRBJ2-7 - TRBV6-1
TGTGCCAGCAGCTTAGGCCTCCAAGGGGGCAGGCGGGAGACCCAGTACTTC CASSLGLQGGRRETQYF TRBD1 TRBJ2-5 - TRBV11-3
TGTGCCAGCAGTCTTGGACTAGCGGCGATCCCTCGTACCGGGGAGCTGTTTTTT CASSLGLAAIPRTGELFF TRBD2 TRBJ2-2 - TRBV27
TGTGCCAGTAGTAGCGGGACCGCCCCTAACTATGGCTACACCTTC CASSSGTAPNYGYTF - TRBJ1-2 - TRBV19
TGTGCCAGCAAGTCCCGTGGCGGGAGTCAGTATGAGCAGTTCTTC CASKSRGGSQYEQFF TRBD2 TRBJ2-1 - TRBV6-5
TGTGCCAGCAGTCTAACCGGGACACCCTACTACGAGCAGTACTTC CASSLTGTPYYEQYF - TRBJ2-7 - TRBV6-4
TGTGCCAGCCGGGGGGGGGCTACCACCGGGGAGCTGTTTTTT CASRGGATTGELFF TRBD2 TRBJ2-2 once TRBV7-8
TGCGCCAGCAGCCTGAGGACTAGCGGGAGCTACGAGCAGTACTTC CASSLRTSGSYEQYF TRBD2 TRBJ2-7 - TRBV5-1
TGTGCCAGCCAAGTTAGCGGGAGGGCCAACAATGAGCAGTTCTTC CASQVSGRANNEQFF TRBD2 TRBJ2-1 - TRBV7-9
TGTGCCAGTAGTATCCCGGGACAGGGGCCGTACGAGCAGTACTTC CASSIPGQGPYEQYF TRBD1 TRBJ2-7 - TRBV19
TGTGCCAGCAGCTCTCCTGGACAGGCCCGACAAGGCTACACCTTC CASSSPGQARQGYTF TRBD1 TRBJ1-2 - TRBV11-1
TGTGCCAGCAGTGCCGGGCTAGCGGACAAAAGAACCTACGAGCAGTACTTC CASSAGLADKRTYEQYF TRBD2 TRBJ2-7 - TRBV6-1
TGTGCCAGCAGTTACTCCCCTAGCGGGAGTGGCGAGCAGTACTTC CASSYSPSGSGEQYF TRBD2 TRBJ2-7 few TRBV6-6
TGCGCCAGCAGCTTCCCCTTGGGGGGCGGGGAGCTGTTTTTT CASSFPLGGGELFF - TRBJ2-2 few TRBV5-1
TGTGCCATCAGGAGAGTTACCGGGGAGCTGTTTTTT CAIRRVTGELFF - TRBJ2-2 - TRBV10-3
TGCGCCAGCGCGACAGGGAAGGACAATGAGCAGTTCTTC CASATGKDNEQFF TRBD1 TRBJ2-1 - TRBV5-1
TGTGCCAGCTCTGTACAGTTTTCCACAGATACGCAGTATTTT CASSVQFSTDTQYF - TRBJ2-3 - TRBV6-5
TGTGCCAGCAGGGAGGGACTAGCGGGGATCTACGAGCAGTACTTC CASREGLAGIYEQYF TRBD2 TRBJ2-7 - TRBV5-6
TGTGCCAGCAGCCCTACCTTTAAAGCGGGAAAGAACACCGGGGAGCTGTTTTTT CASSPTFKAGKNTGELFF TRBD2 TRBJ2-2 - TRBV14
TGCGCCAGCAGCCGCATGACAAACATCCAAGAGACCCAGTACTTC CASSRMTNIQETQYF - TRBJ2-5 - TRBV5-1
TGTGCCAGCAGTTCACTAGCGGGACAAGGCGAGCAGTACTTC CASSSLAGQGEQYF TRBD2 TRBJ2-7 - TRBV27
TGTGCCAGCAGTGAGGAGAATAGCGGGATGGGGAATGAGCAGTTCTTC CASSEENSGMGNEQFF TRBD2 TRBJ2-1 - TRBV2
TGTGCCAGCAGCTTATTTCCCGATGGACAGAACACTGAAGCTTTCTTT CASSLFPDGQNTEAFF - TRBJ1-1 - TRBV11-3
TGTGCCTGGTCCGGCGGGAGGGCCTCGGATGAGCAGTTCTTC CAWSGGRASDEQFF TRBD2 TRBJ2-1 - TRBV30
TGCGCCAGCAGCTTGAGCGGAAGCTCCTACAATGAGCAGTTCTTC CASSLSGSSYNEQFF - TRBJ2-1 - TRBV5-1
TGTGCCAGCAGTTTATTAACACAGGGCCTCCAAGAGACCCAGTACTTC CASSLLTQGLQETQYF - TRBJ2-5 - TRBV28
TGCGCCAGCAGCTTGGCCAAGGGGAGGATCGACACCGGGGAGCTGTTTTTT CASSLAKGRIDTGELFF - TRBJ2-2 - TRBV5-1